Each of the 32 T cell receptor beta chains below was sequenced from the same sample in a study of persistence of HIV-infected CD4 T cells. The libraries were made with immunoSEQ version 4 in survey mode. TCRdb's copy holds only in-frame clones and misses some; the assay was immunoSEQ multiplex PCR. Of 20,000 to 25,000 clones listed, about 74% are singletons. For these receptors, no antigen is known. Cells were stimulated with overlapping HIV-1 Gag 15-mer peptides. Responding CD4+ T cells were sorted by upregulation of both CD40 ligand and CD69. The sequenced sample was CD4+ T cells sorted from PBMCs after roughly 19-hour stimulation, obtained from a patient who received antiretroviral therapy. The receptors stem from an adult man with HIV who was CMV-seropositive.

The chain uses TRBV12-5 and TRBJ2-7, with 10 nucleotides matching TRBD2. Trimming cost V 2 bases and J 6 bases; bases outside gene matches: 10. Germline V gene lookup returns CDR1 LGHNT and CDR2 FRNRAP. The CDR3 consists of 16 residues. The CDR3, as DNA: TGTGCTAGTGGTTTGCACCCTAGCGGGGGATCGTCCGAGCAGTACTTC. This gives the protein CASGLHPSGGSSEQYF. The whole variable domain, remainder taken from reference TRBV12-5 and TRBJ2-7, is DARVTQTPRHKVTEMGQEVTMRCQPILGHNTVFWYRQTMMQGLELLAYFRNRAPLDDSGMPKDRFSAEMPDATLATLKIQPSEPRDSAVYFCASGLHPSGGSSEQYFGPGTRLTVT.

This chain links TRBV7-2 with TRBJ2-7; D gene ambiguous. V lost 2 bases to trimming and J lost 2 bases, with 7 bases between them. Germline values: CDR1 SGHTA, CDR2 FQGNSA. The CDR3 extends over 13 amino acids. The DNA for the CDR3 is TGTGCCAGCAGCTTACCCCCCCCCTACGAGCAGTACTTC. It translates to CASSLPPPYEQYF.

This rearrangement joins TRBV7-4 to TRBJ1-5; D is unclear. CDR1 and CDR2 (germline): SGHVT, SQSDAQ. V lost 3 bases and J lost 0, with 21 bases in between. CDR3 length: 19 residues. CDR3 in amino acids: CASSLAFSRTKHSNQPQHF. CDR3 nucleotide sequence: TGTGCCAGCAGCTTGGCCTTTAGTCGTACCAAACATAGCAATCAGCCCCAGCATTTT.

This rearrangement joins TRBV9 to TRBJ1-2, with TRBD1 matching over 12 bases. This CDR3 region has 14 residues. Germline trimming cut 4 bases from V and 8 bases from J; bases unmatched to any gene: 6. Per germline, CDR1 SGDLS and CDR2 YYNGEE. In DNA form, the CDR3 reads TGTGCCAGCAGCTCGGGACAGGGGGCTAGGGGCTACACCTTC. Translated: CASSSGQGARGYTF.

This chain links TRBV19 with TRBJ1-5; D may be TRBD1 (5 bases). The CDR3 covers 17 residues. In germline, CDR1 is LNHDA, CDR2 SQIVND (reference sequence). V lost 2 bases and J lost 0, with 14 bases in between. CDR3 bases: TGTGCCAGTAGTATACACGGACAAGCAAGTAGCAATCAGCCCCAGCATTTT. The encoded protein is CASSIHGQASSNQPQHF.

The chain links TRBV10-1 to TRBJ2-7; D not resolved. The CDR3 spans 14 residues. Germline values: CDR1 WNHNN, CDR2 SYGVQD (reference sequence). The ends were cut back, 0 bases at V and 4 bases at J, with 10 bases in the middle. CDR3 in amino acids: CASSESVPPYEQYF. The CDR3 coding sequence is TGCGCCAGCAGTGAGTCAGTACCGCCGTACGAGCAGTACTTC.

The chain uses TRBV28 and TRBJ2-3, with D perhaps TRBD1 (6 bases). Per germline, CDR1 MDHEN and CDR2 SYDVKM. V shed 7 bases and J shed 2 bases, with 13 bases lying between them. CDR3 length: 14 amino acids. The CDR3 sequence: CASKRQGPTDTQYF. CDR3 coding DNA: TGTGCCAGCAAAAGGCAGGGGCCCACAGATACGCAGTATTTT.

The V gene is TRBV2, the J gene TRBJ1-3, with D possibly being TRBD1 (5 bases). From germline, CDR1 is SNHLY and CDR2 FYNNEI. The CDR3 consists of 13 residues. The V end was cut by 8 bases, the J end by 8 bases, with 16 bases between. CDR3 loop: CASGRGMFDTIYF. The DNA of the CDR3 is TGTGCCAGCGGGCGGGGGATGTTTGACACCATATATTTT. Drawing the rest from reference TRBV2 and TRBJ1-3, the complete variable domain is EPEVTQTPSHQVTQMGQEVILRCVPISNHLYFYWYRQILGQKVEFLVSFYNNEISEKSEIFDDQFSVERPDGSNFTLKIRSTKLEDSAMYFCASGRGMFDTIYFGEGSWLTVV.

V and J are TRBV5-1 and TRBJ1-4; D is unclear. The CDR3 consists of 14 residues. Per the germline V gene, CDR1 is SGHRS and CDR2 is YFSETQ. Trimming left V 2 bases short and J 1 base short, with 6 bases between. The CDR3 nucleotides read TGCGCCAGCAGCTTTCAACGAACTAATGAAAAACTGTTTTTT. This translates into CASSFQRTNEKLFF.

The rearrangement links TRBV6-5 to TRBJ1-2; no clear D. Germline CDR1 MNHEY, CDR2 SVGAGI. With 2 bases removed from V and 2 bases from J, the gap between germline ends came to 12 bases. The CDR3 is 15 residues long. In DNA, the CDR3 is TGTGCCAGCAGTTACCTCCCGGACGGGAACTATGGCTACACCTTC. As protein: CASSYLPDGNYGYTF.

This clone showed up just a few times. Other DNA sequences from this sample encode an identical CDR3 as well. J is TRBJ2-7 and V is TRBV19; unclear D gene. The germline gives CDR1 LNHDA, CDR2 SQIVND (reference sequence). This CDR3 contains 14 residues. The V end was cut by 6 bases, the J end by 0 bases, with 12 bases between. Here the CDR3 reads CASSPGRSSYEQYF. CDR3 DNA: TGTGCCAGTAGCCCTGGACGGAGCTCCTACGAGCAGTACTTC.

This clone turned up a few times. V gene TRBV4-2 combines with J gene TRBJ2-7; 10 positions agree with TRBD1. From germline, CDR1 is LGHNA and CDR2 YNFKEQ. The CDR3 is 16 residues long. Germline trimming cut 4 bases from V and 4 bases from J; bases unmatched to any gene: 10. For the CDR3, the DNA is TGTGCCAGCAGCCCGAGCCCCCGACAGGGGGCTTACGAGCAGTACTTC. Its translation is CASSPSPRQGAYEQYF.

The chain uses TRBV9 and TRBJ2-2, with TRBD2 matching over 9 bases. With V trimmed by 0 bases and J by 3 bases, 3 bases remained unmatched. Germline CDR1 reads SGDLS; CDR2 reads YYNGEE. The CDR3 contains 16 residues. The DNA for the CDR3 is TGTGCCAGCAGCGTAGTTAGCGGGGGAGACACCGGGGAGCTGTTTTTT. Protein product: CASSVVSGGDTGELFF. Filled out from reference TRBV9 and TRBJ2-2, the complete variable domain reads DSGVTQTPKHLITATGQRVTLRCSPRSGDLSVYWYQQSLDQGLQFLIQYYNGEERAKGNILERFSAQQFPDLHSELNLSSLELGDSALYFCASSVVSGGDTGELFFGEGSRLTVL.

This chain joins TRBV24-1 and TRBJ1-4, with D unclear. CDR3 length equals 15 residues. V dropped 1 base and J dropped 8 bases, with 13 bases sitting between them. The V gene's germline CDR1 is KGHDR and CDR2 SFDVKD. The CDR3 loop is CATSDLTPQGEKLFF. The CDR3 DNA reads as TGTGCCACCAGTGATTTAACACCCCAAGGGGAAAAACTGTTTTTT.

The chain couples TRBV10-2 to TRBJ1-5; D may be TRBD1 (5 bases). The ends were cut back, 6 bases at V and 9 bases at J, with 15 bases in the middle. Germline CDR1 is WSHSY and CDR2 is SAAADI. The CDR3 spans 13 residues. For the CDR3, the DNA is TGCGCCAGCAGGGAGACAGTCTCGGGGCCCCAGCATTTT. It is translated as CASRETVSGPQHF.

On this clone itself: Other DNA sequences in the same sample also yield this CDR3. The CDR3 DNA reads TGTGCCAGCAGCTACAGAAACACCGGGGAGCTGTTTTTT. Its translation is CASSYRNTGELFF. The chain couples TRBV7-3 to TRBJ2-2; D is ambiguous. The CDR3 contains 13 residues. From germline, CDR1 is SGHTA and CDR2 FQGTGA. Trimming pared 4 bases from V and 2 bases from J, leaving 5 bases between.

The chain recombines TRBV20-1 with TRBJ1-5; D not certain. V was pared by 3 bases and J by 2 bases, with 11 bases between. CDR1 is DFQATT and CDR2 is SNEGSKA in the germline V gene (reference sequence). The CDR3 is 14 amino acids. The CDR3: CSASPGERNQPQHF. Written as DNA, the CDR3 is TGCAGTGCTAGTCCCGGGGAACGCAATCAGCCCCAGCATTTT.

This rearrangement joins TRBV2 to TRBJ2-1; a possible D gene is TRBD2 (6 bases). The CDR3 spans 15 residues. Germline values: CDR1 SNHLY, CDR2 FYNNEI. Trimming took off 6 bases at V and 5 bases at J, with 17 bases between the two ends. CDR3 in amino acids: CASREETSFDNEQFF. In DNA, the CDR3 is TGTGCCAGCAGGGAGGAGACTAGTTTCGACAATGAGCAGTTCTTC. Full variable domain (rest looked up from reference TRBV2 and TRBJ2-1): EPEVTQTPSHQVTQMGQEVILRCVPISNHLYFYWYRQILGQKVEFLVSFYNNEISEKSEIFDDQFSVERPDGSNFTLKIRSTKLEDSAMYFCASREETSFDNEQFFGPGTRLTVL.

V is TRBV9 and J is TRBJ1-4, with a weak D call TRBD1 (6 bases). In germline, CDR1 is SGDLS, CDR2 YYNGEE. The CDR3 totals 15 residues. Trimming removed 1 base at V and 8 bases at J, with 15 bases between. CDR3 amino acids: CASSVTGGDGEKLFF. The CDR3 region has the DNA TGTGCCAGCAGCGTAACCGGGGGCGATGGGGAAAAACTGTTTTTT.

V and J are TRBV3-1 (or the pseudogene TRBV3-2) and TRBJ1-2; D call uncertain. V gave up 0 bases and J gave up 4 bases, with 6 bases separating them. In germline, CDR1 is LGHDT, CDR2 YNNKEL (reference sequence). This CDR3 contains 13 residues. The CDR3 here is CASSQEGSYGYTF. The CDR3 DNA is TGTGCCAGCAGCCAAGAGGGGTCCTATGGCTACACCTTC.

This clone was counted between two and nine times. V gene TRBV7-9 combines with J gene TRBJ1-2; unclear D gene. V was trimmed by 1 base and J by 8 bases, leaving 14 bases between them. The CDR3 has 14 amino acids. The V gene's germline CDR1 is SEHNR and CDR2 FQNEAQ (reference sequence). CDR3 in DNA: TGTGCCAGCAGCTTAGTTGTCCCACAGAGGGGCTACACCTTC. It codes for CASSLVVPQRGYTF.

This chain uses TRBV19 with TRBJ1-5, with D unclear. Between the trimmed V and J ends, which lost 7 bases and 3 bases, there was a span of 16 bases. The CDR3 loop spans 15 amino acids. Germline CDR1 LNHDA, CDR2 SQIVND (reference sequence). The CDR3, as DNA: TGTGCCAGTACCCTGGGTCGGAGGCCCAATCAGCCCCAGCATTTT. This gives the protein CASTLGRRPNQPQHF.

The V gene is TRBV24-1, the J gene TRBJ1-2, with D hard to call. The germline CDR1 and CDR2 sequences are KGHDR and SFDVKD. The CDR3 covers 12 residues. V was pared by 6 bases and J by 3 bases, with 7 bases between. CDR3 residues: CATSPGDYGYTF. In nucleotides, the CDR3 is TGTGCCACCAGTCCGGGTGACTATGGCTACACCTTC.

The chain combines TRBV10-3 with TRBJ2-3, with D perhaps matching TRBD2 (5 bases). The ends were cut back, 3 bases at V and 2 bases at J, with 12 bases in the middle. CDR3 length equals 15 residues. The germline gives CDR1 ENHRY, CDR2 SYGVKD. DNA of the CDR3: TGTGCCATCAGTGATGACCCGGGAATCACAGATACGCAGTATTTT. This sequence encodes CAISDDPGITDTQYF.

The chain carries TRBV3-1 (or the pseudogene TRBV3-2) and TRBJ1-6, with a tentative D call TRBD1 (6 bases). Germline CDR1 is LGHDT and CDR2 is YNNKEL (reference sequence). V gave up 5 bases and J gave up 9 bases, with 17 bases separating them. The CDR3 covers 15 residues. CDR3 coding DNA: TGTGCCAGCAGCTCCCTTTGGGGGCCCGGTTCACCCCTCCACTTT. Translation: CASSSLWGPGSPLHF.

The chain links TRBV6-5 to TRBJ1-1; D perhaps matches TRBD1 (5 bases). The V end lost 6 bases, the J end lost 2 bases, and 10 bases lay between the germline ends. Germline V gives CDR1 MNHEY, CDR2 SVGAGI. There are 13 residues in the CDR3. The CDR3 protein is CASSRQPNTEAFF. CDR3 DNA sequence: TGTGCCAGCAGCAGACAGCCCAACACTGAAGCTTTCTTT.

The CDR3 loop is CASSAYGQGSIYTQYF. The CDR3 DNA reads as TGTGCCAGCAGCGCCTACGGACAGGGGTCAATATATACGCAGTATTTT. The chain combines TRBV9 with TRBJ2-3, with 9 bases lining up with TRBD1. Germline-derived CDR1 and CDR2 are SGDLS and YYNGEE. The trim removed 3 bases at V and 7 bases at J, leaving 12 bases unmatched. The CDR3 sequence is 16 residues long.

The gene calls are TRBV6-6 and TRBJ2-3, with D maybe TRBD2 (5 bases). V gave up 5 bases and J gave up 0 bases, with 12 bases separating them. Germline loops: CDR1 MNHNY, CDR2 SVGAGI (reference sequence). The CDR3 consists of 15 residues. The CDR3: CASSAATRSTDTQYF. The CDR3 coding sequence is TGTGCCAGCAGTGCCGCCACTAGAAGCACAGATACGCAGTATTTT.

The chain couples TRBV4-1 to TRBJ1-5; TRBD1 matches 7 bases. The CDR3 has 17 residues. The germline V gene encodes CDR1 MGHRA and CDR2 YSYEKL. V trimming: 4 bases; J trimming: 7 bases; junction bases outside the gene matches: 16. CDR3 amino acids: CASSPSIVRGSGQPQHF. In DNA, the CDR3 is TGCGCCAGCAGCCCAAGCATCGTCAGGGGGTCTGGCCAGCCCCAGCATTTT.

This chain connects TRBV12-2 to TRBJ2-2. TRBV12-2 is an annotated pseudogene. This CDR3 spans 14 amino acids. CDR3 in amino acids: CASRLPVVCGELFF. The CDR3 bases are TGTGCAAGTCGCCTTCCCGTGGTTTGCGGGGAGCTGTTTTTT.

The chain recombines TRBV7-9 with TRBJ2-1; maybe TRBD1 (6 bases). The CDR3 is 14 amino acids. From germline, CDR1 is SEHNR and CDR2 FQNEAQ (reference sequence). V was trimmed by 0 bases and J by 4 bases, leaving 7 bases between them. The DNA for the CDR3 is TGTGCCAGCAGCTTAGCCGGACAGTACAATGAGCAGTTCTTC. Protein: CASSLAGQYNEQFF. Supplemented by reference TRBV7-9 and TRBJ2-1, the full variable domain reads DTGVSQNPRHKITKRGQNVTFRCDPISEHNRLYWYRQTLGQGPEFLTYFQNEAQLEKSRLLSDRFSAERPKGSFSTLEIQRTEQGDSAMYLCASSLAGQYNEQFFGPGTRLTVL.

V is TRBV7-9 and J is TRBJ2-7, with D uncertain. Deletions cut 4 bases from V and 3 bases from J, with 10 bases between. The CDR3 length is 13 residues. Germline values: CDR1 SEHNR, CDR2 FQNEAQ (reference sequence). CDR3 sequence reads: CASSSSHGYEQYF. The CDR3 nucleotides are TGTGCCAGCAGCTCATCCCATGGCTACGAGCAGTACTTC.